The 4 T cell receptor beta chains below come from one sample, sequenced in a study of spatial heterogeneity in lung cancer. Time point defined: sample taken at primary tumor resection. TCRdb itself ran the 5' RACE reads through MiXCR, one entry per CDR3 protein. The sample has 2,500 to 3,500 distinct CDR3 sequences; around 20% are singletons. The source material was normal lung tissue next to the tumor, sampled at surgery. The receptors here all came from a male donor with early-stage non-small cell lung cancer.

The J gene is TRBJ1-1, the V gene TRBV29-1, with D hard to call. CDR1 and CDR2 from the germline V gene are SQVTM and ANQGSEA. V was clipped by 7 bases and J by 2 bases, with 11 bases between them. The CDR3 contains 12 residues. The CDR3 here is CSGASLNTEAFF. CDR3 coding DNA: TGCAGCGGGGCGTCATTAAACACTGAAGCTTTCTTT. Variable domain in full (rest from reference TRBV29-1 and TRBJ1-1): SAVISQKPSRDICQRGTSLTIQCQVDSQVTMMFWYRQQPGQSLTLIATANQGSEATYESGFVIDKFPISRPNLTFSTLTVSNMSPEDSSIYLCSGASLNTEAFFGQGTRLTVV.

This clonotype is labeled as medium-sized. The V gene is TRBV29-1, the J gene TRBJ1-1, with D unresolved. CDR3 length: 11 amino acids. The germline gives CDR1 SQVTM, CDR2 ANQGSEA. V dropped 5 bases and J dropped 3 bases, with 7 bases sitting between them. The CDR3 DNA reads TGCAGCGTTATGCCCGACACTGAAGCTTTCTTT. Translation gives CSVMPDTEAFF.

On this clonotype itself: This may come from a read error, since a much larger clone is one base off. The chain recombines TRBV5-1 with TRBJ2-3; D is possibly TRBD2 (6 bases). Germline V CDR1 and CDR2: SGHRS, YFSETQ. This CDR3 contains 17 residues. CDR3 loop: CASSLRGTSGSTDSQYF. CDR3 nucleotide sequence: TGCGCCAGCAGCTTACGCGGGACGTCGGGGAGCACAGATTCGCAGTATTTT.

V gene TRBV28 combines with J gene TRBJ2-3, with 8 nucleotides matching TRBD1. Germline values: CDR1 MDHEN, CDR2 SYDVKM. The CDR3 is 19 amino acids. Unmatched junction bases numbered 16, after V lost 3 bases and J lost 2 bases. The CDR3 region is CASSFPGGDVIENTDTQYF. CDR3 in DNA: TGTGCCAGCAGTTTCCCAGGGGGCGATGTAATCGAAAACACAGATACGCAGTATTTT.